The 29 T cell receptor beta chains presented below share a single source sample, sequenced in a study of cytomegalovirus exposure and HLA in healthy donors. 13 Jbeta primers and 60 Vbeta primers were used for the PCR. The table came from immunoSEQ multiplex PCR; TCRdb's copy has only in-frame clones and leaves some out. The table shows about 120,000 clones, with roughly 80% occurring only once. Sequencing was performed on PBMCs. The receptors stem from a man in his 60s in good health and CMV-seropositive.

The chain couples TRBV12-5 to TRBJ2-2; D unresolved. V was shortened by 5 bases and J by 1 base, with 8 bases between the two germline ends. The CDR3 has 14 amino acids. Looked up from germline, CDR1 is LGHNT and CDR2 is FRNRAP. CDR3 amino acids: CASGVSLNTGELFF. CDR3 coding DNA: TGTGCTAGTGGTGTCTCTTTGAACACCGGGGAGCTGTTTTTT.

The V gene is TRBV4-2, the J gene TRBJ2-3, with TRBD2 matching over 14 bases. The germline gives CDR1 LGHNA, CDR2 YNFKEQ. The length of the CDR3 is 19 residues. The J segment lost 1 base and the V segment lost 4 bases, leaving 10 bases of the junction unmatched. The CDR3 DNA sequence: TGTGCCAGCAGCCCCCAGACTAGCGGGGGGGCCCTTCGCACAGATACGCAGTATTTT. Amino acids: CASSPQTSGGALRTDTQYF.

The chain employs TRBV15 and TRBJ2-7; 12 bases are shared with TRBD2. V trimming: 3 bases; J trimming: 6 bases; junction bases outside the gene matches: 6. This CDR3 is 15 amino acids long. CDR1 is LNHNV and CDR2 is YYDKDF in the germline V gene (reference sequence). In nucleotides, the CDR3 is TGTGCCACCAGCAGGAGGACTAGCGGGATCCGCGAGCAGTACTTC. Its translation: CATSRRTSGIREQYF.

The table lists this clone with a count of one. The chain has TRBV5-5 and TRBJ1-3; D possibly corresponds to TRBD1 (5 bases). The germline V gene has CDR1 SGHKS and CDR2 YYEKEE (reference sequence). This CDR3 spans 15 amino acids. V lost 4 bases, J lost 2 bases, and 13 bases lay in between. The CDR3 sequence: CASSPDRLPGNTIYF. The CDR3 region has the DNA TGTGCCAGCAGCCCTGACAGACTCCCTGGAAACACCATATATTTT. The variable domain in full, with the rest retrieved from reference TRBV5-5 and TRBJ1-3, is DAGVTQSPTHLIKTRGQQVTLRCSPISGHKSVSWYQQVLGQGPQFIFQYYEKEERGRGNFPDRFSARQFPNYSSELNVNALLLGDSALYLCASSPDRLPGNTIYFGEGSWLTVV.

The rearrangement links TRBV5-1 to TRBJ2-7; D is possibly TRBD2 (6 bases). This CDR3 is built from 15 residues. Germline V gene data show CDR1 as SGHRS and CDR2 as YFSETQ. The V and J ends lost 0 bases and 4 bases respectively, with 14 bases between them. CDR3 coding DNA: TGCGCCAGCAGCTTGGCCGGCCCCGGGGGTTACGAGCAGTACTTC. Encoded protein: CASSLAGPGGYEQYF.

The V and J genes are TRBV18 and TRBJ2-7; 7 bases align to TRBD2. The V gene's germline CDR1 is KGHSH and CDR2 LQKENI. This CDR3 comprises 14 residues. Unmatched junction bases numbered 1, after V lost 2 bases and J lost 0 bases. CDR3 sequence (DNA): TGTGCCAGCTCACCAAGCGGGGACTCCTACGAGCAGTACTTC. Amino acids: CASSPSGDSYEQYF.

Regarding this clone: Other DNA sequences from this sample encode an identical CDR3 as well. V gene TRBV18 combines with J gene TRBJ1-5; possibly TRBD1 for D (6 bases). Trimming stripped 0 bases from V and 4 bases from J, with 7 bases between. Per the germline V gene, CDR1 is KGHSH and CDR2 is LQKENI. The length of the CDR3 is 14 residues. The CDR3 is CASSPPGGNQPQHF. CDR3 coding DNA: TGTGCCAGCTCACCACCAGGGGGAAATCAGCCCCAGCATTTT.

In its sample, this clone was seen a few times. The V and J genes are TRBV28 and TRBJ1-6, with 9 bases fitting TRBD1. CDR1 is MDHEN and CDR2 is SYDVKM in the germline V gene. The CDR3 runs 15 residues. V trimming: 7 bases; J trimming: 6 bases; junction bases outside the gene matches: 7. The chain's CDR3 is CASNTRQGGNSPLHF. Here the CDR3 DNA reads TGTGCCAGCAATACAAGACAGGGGGGTAATTCACCCCTCCACTTT. Variable domain in full (rest from reference TRBV28 and TRBJ1-6): DVKVTQSSRYLVKRTGEKVFLECVQDMDHENMFWYRQDPGLGLRLIYFSYDVKMKEKGDIPEGYSVSREKKERFSLILESASTNQTSMYLCASNTRQGGNSPLHFGNGTRLTVT.

V usage is TRBV5-1 and J usage is TRBJ1-6, with D unresolved. V shed 5 bases and J shed 7 bases, with 10 bases lying between them. This CDR3 is built from 13 residues. Germline V gene sequence: CDR1 SGHRS, CDR2 YFSETQ. The CDR3 region has the DNA TGCGCCAGCAGGGAGGTTGCAAATTCACCCCTCCACTTT. Translated, it gives CASREVANSPLHF.

The chain's CDR3 is CASSLTGEGEKLFF. CDR3 nucleotide sequence: TGTGCCAGCAGTTTAACCGGGGAGGGTGAAAAACTGTTTTTT. J is TRBJ1-4 and V is TRBV28; unclear D gene. CDR1 is MDHEN, CDR2 SYDVKM, per germline. Trimming left V 2 bases short and J 7 bases short, with 11 bases between. This CDR3 contains 14 residues.

The chain recombines TRBV5-1 with TRBJ1-5, with a weak D call TRBD1 (6 bases). Between the trimmed V and J ends, which lost 0 bases and 4 bases, there was a span of 8 bases. This CDR3 is built from 14 residues. CDR1 and CDR2 from the germline V gene are SGHRS and YFSETQ. The DNA for the CDR3 is TGCGCCAGCAGCTTGGGGGACATTAATCAGCCCCAGCATTTT. Its translation: CASSLGDINQPQHF.

V gene TRBV1 combines with J gene TRBJ2-5; TRBD1, as called in the table, went unchecked against the DNA. TRBJ2-7 matches the DNA end more closely, so the J call is doubtful. TRBV1 is recorded as a pseudogene. This CDR3 contains 16 residues. CDR3 nucleotide sequence: TGCACCAGCAGCCGAGATTGGACAGGGGACACAATCGAGCAGTACTTC. Encoded protein: CTSSRDWTGDTIEQYF.

The J gene is TRBJ1-2, the V gene TRBV7-6, with 7 bases lining up with TRBD1. This CDR3 has 14 residues. Per germline, CDR1 SGHVS and CDR2 FNYEAQ. The J segment lost 2 bases and the V segment lost 2 bases, leaving 2 bases of the junction unmatched. Here the CDR3 reads CASSLTQGNYGYTF. CDR3 nucleotides: TGTGCCAGCAGCTTAACACAGGGGAACTATGGCTACACCTTC. The whole variable domain, remainder taken from reference TRBV7-6 and TRBJ1-2, is GAGVSQSPRYKVTKRGQDVALRCDPISGHVSLYWYRQALGQGPEFLTYFNYEAQQDKSGLPNDRFSAERPEGSISTLTIQRTEQRDSAMYRCASSLTQGNYGYTFGSGTRLTVV.

This clone was picked up one time. The chain uses TRBV30 and TRBJ2-7, with 7 bases identical to TRBD1. CDR1 is GTSNPN and CDR2 is SVGIG in the germline V gene (reference sequence). After removal of 5 bases from V and 4 bases from J, the junction contained 8 bases not matched to a gene. The CDR3 contains 13 residues. CDR3 DNA: TGTGCCTGGTCTGGCAGGGGGATGTACGAGCAGTACTTC. Protein: CAWSGRGMYEQYF.

V usage is TRBV7-3 and J usage is TRBJ2-5, with 14 bases lining up with TRBD2. CDR1 is SGHTA, CDR2 FQGTGA, per germline. V was clipped by 5 bases and J by 5 bases; unmatched bases: 10. The CDR3 is 17 residues long. For the CDR3, the DNA is TGTGCCAGCAGCACCTGGACTAGCGGGAGGCCTTGGGAGACCCAGTACTTC. Amino acids: CASSTWTSGRPWETQYF. Full variable domain (rest looked up from reference TRBV7-3 and TRBJ2-5): GAGVSQTPSNKVTEKGKYVELRCDPISGHTALYWYRQSLGQGPEFLIYFQGTGAADDSGLPNDRFFAVRPEGSVSTLKIQRTERGDSAVYLCASSTWTSGRPWETQYFGPGTRLLVL.

This chain uses TRBV11-2 with TRBJ2-1; 7 positions agree with TRBD1. Germline values: CDR1 SGHAT, CDR2 FQNNGV. V was clipped by 3 bases and J by 15 bases; unmatched bases: 11. The CDR3 consists of 13 residues. CDR3 loop: CASSLYRGRGGFF. CDR3 coding DNA: TGTGCCAGCAGCTTGTATAGGGGGCGAGGTGGGTTCTTC.

This chain uses TRBV7-8 with TRBJ2-7; D gene unclear. V lost 1 base to trimming and J lost 4 bases, with 8 bases between them. Germline CDR1 reads SGHVS; CDR2 reads FQNEAQ. This CDR3 spans 13 amino acids. The CDR3 DNA reads TGTGCCAGCAGCTTAGTTCAGGATTACGAGCAGTACTTC. Residues: CASSLVQDYEQYF.

The rearrangement joins TRBV28 to TRBJ1-5; D is unresolved. V lost 6 bases to trimming and J lost 5 bases, with 14 bases between them. CDR1 and CDR2 (germline): MDHEN, SYDVKM. The CDR3 has 14 amino acids. The CDR3 loop reads CASSPRGWDQPQHF. CDR3 sequence (DNA): TGTGCCAGCAGCCCGCGGGGTTGGGATCAGCCCCAGCATTTT.

The chain uses TRBV27 and TRBJ1-1; no firm D call. Deletions cut 3 bases from V and 0 bases from J, with 8 bases between. Per germline, CDR1 MNHEY and CDR2 SMNVEV (reference sequence). The CDR3 contains 14 residues. CDR3 in amino acids: CASSLVAVNTEAFF. The CDR3 DNA reads as TGTGCCAGCAGTTTGGTGGCAGTGAACACTGAAGCTTTCTTT.

The gene calls are TRBV6-6 and TRBJ2-5, with 8 nucleotides matching TRBD1. The ends lost 6 bases at V and 5 bases at J; junction bases unmatched: 11. CDR3 length: 15 amino acids. Germline CDR1 is MNHNY and CDR2 is SVGAGI (reference sequence). CDR3 protein: CASSRQGFSGETQYF. The CDR3 DNA sequence: TGTGCCAGCAGCCGACAGGGGTTTTCAGGCGAGACCCAGTACTTC.

This chain connects TRBV4-1 to TRBJ2-5; 9 positions match TRBD2. CDR1 and CDR2 from the germline V gene are MGHRA and YSYEKL. The CDR3 length is 16 residues. V gave up 0 bases and J gave up 5 bases; unmatched junction bases: 7. CDR3 coding DNA: TGCGCCAGCAGCCAAGAGTTAGCGGGGGCCGGGGAGACCCAGTACTTC. It specifies CASSQELAGAGETQYF.

The chain recombines TRBV7-3 with TRBJ1-2; D gene ambiguous. CDR1 SGHTA and CDR2 FQGTGA come from the germline V gene. The CDR3 sequence is 13 residues long. V was pared by 3 bases and J by 8 bases, with 13 bases between. As DNA, the CDR3 is TGTGCCAGCAGCTTGACTGCTGGGGAGGGCTACACCTTC. Translation: CASSLTAGEGYTF.

The CDR3 DNA follows: TGCGCCAGCAGGTCTCAGGGGGCTAAGGACGAGCAGTACTTC. Amino acids: CASRSQGAKDEQYF. The V call is TRBV10-2, the J call TRBJ2-7, with TRBD1 identical over 8 bases. V shed 6 bases, J shed 5 bases, and the junction held 9 bases outside the gene matches. The CDR3 length is 14 residues. Per germline, CDR1 WSHSY and CDR2 SAAADI.

V is TRBV4-1 and J is TRBJ2-5; no clear D. The DNA matches TRBJ2-7 better at its end, which makes the J call doubtful. The germline gives CDR1 MGHRA, CDR2 YSYEKL. The CDR3 runs to 14 residues. CDR3 protein: CASSQGQRGYEQYF. The DNA for the CDR3 is TGCGCCAGCAGCCAAGGGCAGAGAGGCTACGAGCAGTACTTC.

This clone was observed a handful of times. The J gene is TRBJ2-1, the V gene TRBV27; 8 positions match TRBD1. The germline V gene encodes CDR1 MNHEY and CDR2 SMNVEV (reference sequence). The V and J ends lost 5 bases and 8 bases, in that order; junction bases with no gene match: 2. The CDR3 has 12 residues. The CDR3 DNA reads as TGTGCCAGCAGTCCGACAGGGGATGAGCAGTTCTTC. Protein: CASSPTGDEQFF.

The V and J genes are TRBV18 and TRBJ2-1, with 7 bases identical to TRBD1. The germline gives CDR1 KGHSH, CDR2 LQKENI. With V trimmed by 5 bases and J by 11 bases, 21 bases remained unmatched. CDR3 size: 17 residues. DNA for the CDR3: TGTGCCAGCTCATCATATCGCTCAGAAACACAGGGGTCTCAGCAGTTCTTC. This encodes CASSSYRSETQGSQQFF.

The table lists this clone with a count of one. V usage is TRBV2 and J usage is TRBJ1-1; D may be TRBD1 (6 bases). The CDR3 is 13 residues long. Germline lookup yields CDR1 SNHLY and CDR2 FYNNEI. Trimming cost V 6 bases and J 1 base, with 9 bases left between them. The CDR3 spells CASRRTENTEAFF. The CDR3 DNA is TGTGCCAGCAGGCGGACAGAGAACACTGAAGCTTTCTTT.

This CDR3 reads CASIRGTYEQYF. CDR3 nucleotides: TGTGCCAGCATCAGGGGGACCTACGAGCAGTACTTC. The chain joins TRBV6-1 to TRBJ2-7; 7 nucleotides align to TRBD1. The ends lost 7 bases at V and 2 bases at J; junction bases unmatched: 2. The CDR3 extends over 12 amino acids. The germline V gene encodes CDR1 MNHNS and CDR2 SASEGT.

The chain carries TRBV2 and TRBJ2-2; D is possibly TRBD1 (5 bases). Germline values: CDR1 SNHLY, CDR2 FYNNEI. V was cut by 4 bases and J by 6 bases, with 9 bases left in between. The CDR3 is made up of 13 amino acids. CDR3 in amino acids: CASSVDNPGELFF. CDR3 coding DNA: TGTGCCAGCAGTGTGGACAACCCCGGGGAGCTGTTTTTT.